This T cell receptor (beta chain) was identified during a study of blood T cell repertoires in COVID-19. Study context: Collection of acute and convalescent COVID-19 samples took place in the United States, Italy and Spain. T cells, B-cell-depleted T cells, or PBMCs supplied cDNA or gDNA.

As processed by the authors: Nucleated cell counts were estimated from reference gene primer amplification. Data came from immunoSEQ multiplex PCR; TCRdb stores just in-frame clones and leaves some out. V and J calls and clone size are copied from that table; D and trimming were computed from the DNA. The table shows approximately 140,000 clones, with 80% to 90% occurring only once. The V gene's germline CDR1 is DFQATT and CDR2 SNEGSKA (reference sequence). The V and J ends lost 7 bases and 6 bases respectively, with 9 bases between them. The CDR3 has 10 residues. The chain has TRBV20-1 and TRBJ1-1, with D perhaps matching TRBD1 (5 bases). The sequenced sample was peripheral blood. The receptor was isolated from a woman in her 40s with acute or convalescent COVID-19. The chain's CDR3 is CSVGGSEAFF. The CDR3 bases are TGCAGTGTGGGGGGTTCTGAAGCTTTCTTT.